This T cell receptor beta chain was identified during a study of vaccination and CD4 T cells after COVID-19 (dated by TCRdb to the early 2020s). Regarding the research as a whole: Convalescent patients had a positive SARS-CoV-2 result on nasal swab PCR, and of these patients, 8 or 9 had mild disease and one had severe disease. The convalescent cohort comprised six males and four females, including two Hispanic individuals, seven Caucasians, two Asians and one multiracial person. Participants received two doses of either the Pfizer-BioNTech BNT162b2 vaccine (n=8) or the Moderna mRNA-1273 vaccine (n=2). Post-COVID blood samples from convalescent patients were collected a median of 101 days after diagnosis, with a range of roughly 30 to 170 days. The time from the second vaccine dose to post-vaccine blood sampling had a median of 72 days and ranged from about 14 to 241 days. Overlapping spike peptide pools from SARS-CoV-2 and from the common cold coronaviruses HCoV-NL63, HCoV-OC43 and HCoV-229E were used as culture stimuli. Control cultures used a CEFX viral epitope pool as positive control, an HIV-1 Nef peptide pool as negative control, or no peptide. The spike-specific CD4+ TCR repertoire was compared before and after mRNA vaccination in nine to ten COVID-19 convalescent patients and a handful of infection-naive healthy vaccine recipients. Here is what the overall study found, with its caveats: The median count of SARS-CoV-2-reactive clonotypes went up from about 23 after infection to a few dozen after vaccination, although the change was not significant. Of the vaccine-specific clones in convalescent patients, 304 of 307, or nearly all, reacted only to SARS-CoV-2 spike and did not cross-react with common cold coronaviruses. In convalescent patients, a median roughly 87% of post-vaccine SARS-CoV-2-reactive clones were detected only after vaccination, suggesting vaccine-specific priming. Only a relatively small number of convalescent patients were included in the study, and early timepoints following natural infection were not analyzed.

A word on this clonotype: What antigen it recognizes has not been identified. The record has no base qualities; no much larger clone is one base away.

The method behind the library was PCR. At the Johns Hopkins FTIC core, DNA from the cultured CD4+ T cells underwent TCR sequencing with the Oncomine TCR Beta short-read assay. The QIAamp micro DNA kit was used to extract genomic DNA from the cultured CD4+ T cells. Oncomine TCR Beta libraries from cultured CD4+ T cells were pooled using unique dual indexes and sequenced on an Illumina iSeq 100. In the source study's methods: Non-productive sequences were filtered out, and CDR3s that did not start with C, did not end with F or W, or were shorter than 7 amino acids were discarded. Antigen-specific clonotypes were identified using the MANAFEST web application through comparison of peptide-stimulated wells with reference and other culture wells. Positive clones required FDR below 0.05, an odds ratio above 5, and productive frequency above 0.1% in at least two of three replicate wells. A clonotype counted as cross-reactive if it showed significant expansion both in the SARS-CoV-2 spike wells and in at least one common cold coronavirus spike condition. CDR3 homology was assessed with Levenshtein distances (stringdist) and unrooted phylogenetic trees (ape) in R version 3.6.1. Through fastp at Q25 and MiXCR, TCRdb rebuilt clones from the public reads, retaining in-frame beta chains. CDR3 protein sequences are deduplicated, and each keeps its most common genes and DNA. These V and J calls are TCRdb output, not the study's own analysis. The sample has over 9,500 distinct CDR3 sequences on record, about 44% of them singletons. 36% of the sample comes from the top ten.

What the treatment or condition label conveys for this sample: 10-day PBMC culture with coronavirus spike peptide pools or control peptides (ViraFEST assay). The ViraFEST assay was used in the study, in which antigen-specific T cells were expanded with peptide pools and expanded clonotypes were subsequently identified by TCR sequencing. Positive SARS-CoV-2 PCR tests in the convalescent patients dated from March to December 2020, before Alpha, Beta and Delta variants emerged in the United States. Over 1.5 million PBMCs per well were cultured in IMDM with roughly 5% human AB serum and 8 to 10 IU/ml IL-2, plus 10 ug/ml peptide pools. Half of the culture medium was replaced with fresh IL-2-containing medium on days 3 and 7. After 10 days of culture, CD4+ T cells were isolated by negative selection with the EasySep CD4+ T cell isolation kit. PBMCs were separated from whole blood using Ficoll-Paque Plus gradient centrifugation and then either used fresh or cryopreserved at -140C. Each culture condition was generally run in triplicate wells.

From a lookup of the germline V gene, CDR1 and CDR2 are MNHNS and SASEGT. Taken from cysteine to phenylalanine, the CDR3 has 14 residues. Just CDR3 DNA is preserved here, 42 bases in frame from base 1. Between the V and J ends, shortened by 5 bases and 2 bases respectively, the junction contains 12 bases. The sequence derives from a human donor who had recovered from COVID-19. The specimen sequenced was CD4+ T cells from blood, cultured in vitro. The rearranged segments are TRBV6-1 and TRBJ2-5; matching of 6 bases hints at TRBD1 as the D gene. The nucleotide sequence is TGTGCCAGCAGTACATATCAGGGGCAAGAGACCCAGTACTTC. Its protein product is CASSTYQGQETQYF.